This TCR beta chain was sequenced for a study of T cell changes during pregnancy in multiple sclerosis. This CDR3 contains 11 residues. CDR1 is DFQATT, CDR2 SNEGSKA, per germline (reference sequence). With 5 bases clipped from V and 12 bases from J, the junction kept 6 bases outside the gene matches. Repertoires were generated with immunoSEQ multiplex PCR, while TCRdb's copy carries only in-frame clones and drops some. The data show roughly 75,000 clones, with just over 90% seen just once and around 2.6% held by the top ten. The sequences come from peripheral blood, collected after pregnancy. This chain links TRBV20-1 with TRBJ2-1, with TRBD2 matching over 8 bases. The origin of this receptor is a female donor in good health, enrolled as a control in a pregnancy study. The CDR3 DNA sequence: TGCAGTGCTCTAACTAGCGGAGCGCAGTTCTTC. Its translation: CSALTSGAQFF.